This note documents a single TCR beta chain sequence. Method: immunoSEQ multiplex PCR; TCRdb's copy keeps in-frame clones and lacks some. Of over 55,000 clones in the sample, roughly 88% were seen once. CDR1 and CDR2 (germline): SGHRS, YFSETQ. The CDR3 runs 14 residues. V lost 1 base, J lost 0 bases, and 7 bases lay in between. These data come from a study of T cells in localized non-small cell lung cancer. This clonotype was obtained from a woman aged 40 to 75 with stage I lung adenocarcinoma. This specimen was peripheral blood, taken before any cancer treatment. V and J are TRBV5-1 and TRBJ2-5; D not resolved. CDR3 sequence: CASSLNADQETQYF. The CDR3, as DNA: TGCGCCAGCAGCTTGAATGCGGACCAAGAGACCCAGTACTTC.